These 14 T cell receptor beta chains came from one sample sequenced in a study of CD8+CD57+ T cells in acquired aplastic anemia. Patients chosen for sequencing had shown CD8+CD57+ cell expansion by flow cytometry. The use of genomic DNA as template underpinned the TCR beta VDJ and CDR3 profiling. TCRdb re-called the reads with MiXCR, one entry per CDR3 protein. The repertoire holds 210,000 or so distinct CDR3 sequences, with roughly 53% as singletons. Material: sorted CD4+, CD8+, or CD8+CD57+ T cells (not recorded which) from PBMCs. These receptors all come from a human donor with aplastic anemia.

This chain's CDR3 is CASSIVQGSSSPLHF. CDR3 coding DNA: TGTGCCAGTAGTATTGTGCAGGGAAGTAGTTCACCCCTCCACTTT. V and J are TRBV19 and TRBJ1-6; tentative D call: TRBD1 (5 bases). CDR1 and CDR2 (germline): LNHDA, SQIVND (reference sequence). The ends were cut back, 3 bases at V and 9 bases at J, with 15 bases in the middle. There are 15 residues in the CDR3. Based on the CDR3 plus reference TRBV19 and TRBJ1-6, the full variable domain is DGGITQSPKYLFRKEGQNVTLSCEQNLNHDAMYWYRQDPGQGLRLIYYSQIVNDFQKGDIAEGYSVSREKKESFPLTVTSAQKNPTAFYLCASSIVQGSSSPLHFGNGTRLTVT.

The chain links TRBV4-2 to TRBJ1-1; unclear D gene. V lost 5 bases and J 4 bases, leaving 11 bases between the germline ends. The CDR3 spans 13 residues. From germline, CDR1 is LGHNA and CDR2 YNFKEQ. In DNA form, the CDR3 reads TGTGCCAGCAGCGCCGGCGTGAGCACTGAAGCTTTCTTT. Translated: CASSAGVSTEAFF.

V gene TRBV20-1 combines with J gene TRBJ1-1; D possibly corresponds to TRBD1 (5 bases). Trimming took off 6 bases at V and 6 bases at J, with 17 bases between the two ends. Germline CDR1 reads DFQATT; CDR2 reads SNEGSKA (reference sequence). The CDR3 totals 13 residues. CDR3 residues: CSALGEVGSEAFF. In DNA, the CDR3 is TGCAGTGCGTTGGGGGAAGTCGGATCTGAAGCTTTCTTT.

The DNA of the CDR3 is TGCGCCAGCAGTCGGGATGACTATGGCTACACCTTC. Protein product: CASSRDDYGYTF. The chain recombines TRBV10-2 with TRBJ1-2; D is ambiguous. Germline V gene sequence: CDR1 WSHSY, CDR2 SAAADI. V lost 5 bases and J 3 bases, leaving 7 bases between the germline ends. This CDR3 is 12 amino acids long.

Regarding this clonotype: This sequence may be a read error, since a much larger clone differs from it by one base. The chain recombines TRBV10-1 with TRBJ2-5; tentatively, D is TRBD2 (6 bases). The germline V gene encodes CDR1 WNHNN and CDR2 SYGVQD (reference sequence). CDR3 length equals 15 residues. V lost 11 bases and J lost 2, with 21 bases in between. CDR3 coding DNA: TGCGCCTGCGGGGCAGGGCAGAACCCGCAAGAGACCCAGTACTTC. It is translated as CACGAGQNPQETQYF.

This clonotype showed up many times. CDR3 in DNA: TGTGCCACCAGTGATCGGACAGGGGACGCGCTGCTTAATGAGCAGTTCTTC. Amino acid sequence: CATSDRTGDALLNEQFF. The genes are TRBV24-1 and TRBJ2-1; TRBD1 matches 9 bases. Germline V gives CDR1 KGHDR, CDR2 SFDVKD. J lost 7 bases, V lost 3 bases, and 12 bases had no gene match. The CDR3 runs 17 residues.

At least ten counts were recorded for this clonotype. CDR3 DNA: TGCAGTGCTAGAGATGGGACGAGGGAGAAACTGTTTTTT. This encodes CSARDGTREKLFF. J is TRBJ1-4 and V is TRBV20-1, with D possibly TRBD1 on 5 matching bases. V was trimmed by 0 bases and J by 11 bases, leaving 13 bases between them. Germline CDR1 DFQATT, CDR2 SNEGSKA (reference sequence). The CDR3 loop spans 13 amino acids.

The chain combines TRBV14 with TRBJ1-6; 8 bases match TRBD1. Germline CDR1 SGHDN, CDR2 FVKESK. V shed 1 base and J 8 bases; nucleotides not matched to a gene: 7. There are 16 residues in the CDR3. CDR3 sequence (DNA): TGTGCCAGCAGCCAAGTCGACAGGGGAGGCTATTCACCCCTCCACTTT. It is translated as CASSQVDRGGYSPLHF.

Note on this clonotype: One base away lies a much larger clone, so this may be a sequencing read error. V usage is TRBV5-4 and J usage is TRBJ2-7, with TRBD1 identical over 7 bases. With 2 bases clipped from V and 9 bases from J, the junction kept 17 bases outside the gene matches. CDR1 is SGHNT, CDR2 YYREEE, per germline (reference sequence). This CDR3 has 16 amino acids. CDR3 sequence reads: CASSLGPKGARKGQYF. The CDR3 bases are TGTGCCAGCAGCTTAGGACCCAAGGGGGCTCGAAAGGGGCAGTACTTC.

This clonotype was found once. A much larger clone lies one base from this, so it may be a read error. This rearrangement joins TRBV2 to TRBJ2-1; either TRBD1 or TRBD2 may fit D (5 bases each). The germline V gene encodes CDR1 SNHLY and CDR2 FYNNEI. CDR3 length equals 15 residues. The CDR3 DNA follows: TGTGCCAGCAGTGCTAAGTGGGACCCCTACAATGAGCGGTTCTTC. It specifies CASSAKWDPYNERFF. The whole variable domain, filled in from reference TRBV2 and TRBJ2-1, reads EPEVTQTPSHQVTQMGQEVILRCVPISNHLYFYWYRQILGQKVEFLVSFYNNEISEKSEIFDDQFSVERPDGSNFTLKIRSTKLEDSAMYFCASSAKWDPYNERFFGPGTRLTVL.

This sequence joins TRBV2 and TRBJ1-6; TRBD1 matches at 8 bases. The CDR3 is made up of 16 amino acids. Germline values: CDR1 SNHLY, CDR2 FYNNEI. The V gene end was trimmed by 3 bases and the J gene end by 8 bases; junction bases not matched to a gene: 9. CDR3 DNA sequence: TGTGCCAGCAGTGACCTCGGGACAGGTAGCCATTCACCCCTCCACTTT. Amino acid sequence: CASSDLGTGSHSPLHF. The whole variable domain, filled in from reference TRBV2 and TRBJ1-6, reads EPEVTQTPSHQVTQMGQEVILRCVPISNHLYFYWYRQILGQKVEFLVSFYNNEISEKSEIFDDQFSVERPDGSNFTLKIRSTKLEDSAMYFCASSDLGTGSHSPLHFGNGTRLTVT.

The chain is built from TRBV9 and TRBJ1-2; TRBD1 matches 9 bases. This CDR3 has 15 residues. Germline-derived CDR1 and CDR2 are SGDLS and YYNGEE. The V and J ends lost 5 bases and 5 bases, in that order; junction bases with no gene match: 10. CDR3 sequence (DNA): TGTGCCAGCAGTGGGACAGGGTATACAGAATATGGCTACACCTTC. This gives the protein CASSGTGYTEYGYTF.

This clonotype was recorded a few times. The chain is built from TRBV15 and TRBJ2-2, with TRBD2 matching 7 bases. The CDR3 loop spans 14 amino acids. Germline CDR1 reads LNHNV; CDR2 reads YYDKDF (reference sequence). With V trimmed by 9 bases and J by 3 bases, 7 bases remained unmatched. CDR3 sequence (DNA): TGTGCCACTCGCTCGGGGGGTTACACCGGGGAGCTGTTTTTT. This codes for CATRSGGYTGELFF. The whole variable domain, remainder taken from reference TRBV15 and TRBJ2-2, is DAMVIQNPRYQVTQFGKPVTLSCSQTLNHNVMYWYQQKSSQAPKLLFHYYDKDFNNEADTPDNFQSRRPNTSFCFLDIRSPGLGDTAMYLCATRSGGYTGELFFGEGSRLTVL.

V and J are TRBV20-1 and TRBJ2-7; D gene uncertain. Germline CDR1 and CDR2: DFQATT and SNEGSKA (reference sequence). This CDR3 region has 13 residues. Trimming shortened V by 1 base and J by 2 bases, and 9 bases separated the two germline ends. CDR3 nucleotide sequence: TGCAGTGCTAGAGGGTCCGACCCCTACGAGCAGTACTTC. This translates into CSARGSDPYEQYF.